This TCR beta chain was recovered during a study of early T cells in non-severe SARS-CoV-2 infection. About the research overall: Sequencing of bulk RNA from unsorted whole blood was done, without chain pairing. Study-level results: Matching results from VDJdb favored anti-spike CD8 responses, leaving private and CD4 specificities undetected.

cDNA molecules, individually, were tagged with unique molecular identifiers. TCRdb reprocessed the 5' RACE reads via MiXCR and lists one record per CDR3 protein. The table shows tens of thousands of distinct CDR3 sequences, with about 10% occurring only once. Trimming took 1 base from V and 6 from J, leaving 21 bases between them. CDR3 length: 18 residues. Germline V gene sequence: CDR1 SGHAT, CDR2 FQNNGV. Concerning this clonotype itself: The antigen remains unidentified.

The source was whole blood, collected at baseline. This receptor was obtained from an adult who was a healthcare worker with PCR-confirmed SARS-CoV-2 infection or an uninfected control (not recorded which). This chain connects TRBV11-2 to TRBJ2-2; D is uncertain. The CDR3 DNA sequence: TGTGCCAGCAGCTTAGCAGGCCGTCTACAAAGTGGTCCCGGGGAGCTGTTTTTT. Translated: CASSLAGRLQSGPGELFF.